The present TCR beta chain was sequenced within a study of T-cell memory formation after mild COVID-19. Germline CDR1 GTSNPN, CDR2 SVGIG (reference sequence). V shed 4 bases and J shed 2 bases, with 11 bases lying between them. The CDR3 is made up of 13 amino acids. TCRdb re-called the 5' RACE reads through MiXCR, storing one row per CDR3 protein. The profile covers 350,000 to 450,000 distinct CDR3 sequences, with about 20% appearing a single time and 8.4% taken by the ten largest. This clonotype occurred a few times. This receptor was taken from an adult woman who had mild COVID-19 (a few samples of this study predate the infection). Cell type and time point are not known. The chain links TRBV30 to TRBJ1-2; maybe TRBD1 (5 bases). Source material: PBMCs or a T cell subset sorted from them (not recorded which). The CDR3 loop is CAWTLQGNYGYTF. The CDR3, as DNA: TGTGCCTGGACACTTCAGGGCAACTATGGCTACACCTTC.